Described below is a single TCR beta chain sequence and its context. V lost 2 bases and J 4 bases, leaving 9 bases between the germline ends. The germline V gene has CDR1 MNHEY and CDR2 SVGEGT. The length of the CDR3 is 14 residues. Per the study methods: Reference gene primer amplification yielded estimated nucleated cell counts. Sequencing used immunoSEQ multiplex PCR; TCRdb keeps in-frame clones, though not all of them. V, J and clone size were drawn from that table, and D and trimming were deduced from the DNA. The sample has about 260,000 clones; around nine tenths are singletons. This entry comes from a study of blood T cell repertoires in COVID-19. Overall study context: Nucleic acid was either cDNA or gDNA, and it came from T cells, B-cell-depleted T cells, or PBMCs.

The chain is built from TRBV6-2 or TRBV6-3 and TRBJ1-5; D call uncertain. The clonotype was recovered from a woman aged 55-69 years with COVID-19, enrolled during active disease. The sequenced sample consisted of peripheral blood. The DNA for the CDR3 is TGTGCCAGCAGTTACCTATCGGTTAATCAGCCCCAGCATTTT. Its protein product is CASSYLSVNQPQHF.